A single sample gave rise to the 12 T cell receptor beta chains below, sequenced in a study of CD8 T cells in ankylosing spondylitis (dated by TCRdb to the late 2010s). The full study reports these points: A TCR beta motif made up of fewer than 10 highly homologous amino acid variants appeared to be characteristic of blood from ankylosing spondylitis patients.

Libraries were made using 5' RACE. For sequencing, an Illumina HiSeq 2500 was employed. TCRdb handled the public reads itself, with Q25 trimming in fastp and clone calling in MiXCR, and kept productive beta chains. Records with the same CDR3 protein are collapsed into one entry carrying the most frequent genes and DNA. The sample profile shows about 840,000 distinct CDR3 sequences; about 12% of them were found once. The ten largest clones take up less than 0.65% of the sample. Their antigen targets remain unknown. The sample comprised blood, either unsorted or a sorted T cell fraction (not recorded which). The receptors stem from a male donor with ankylosing spondylitis.

This clonotype was picked up one time. Relative to the germline gene, one junction end is altered; a read error may explain this. The chain uses TRBV12-3 or TRBV12-4 and TRBJ2-1; 8 bases match TRBD2. This CDR3 region has 19 residues. DNA of the CDR3: TGTGCCATCAGTTTAGGAGATTTACTAGCGGACAACTCCTACAATGAGCAGTTCTTC. As protein: CAISLGDLLADNSYNEQFF.

There are a few counts of this clonotype. This chain connects TRBV7-4 to TRBJ2-2; 9 bases are shared with TRBD1. This CDR3 has 15 amino acids. Germline trimming cut 7 bases from V and 5 bases from J; bases unmatched to any gene: 8. In germline, CDR1 is SGHVT, CDR2 SQSDAQ. CDR3 sequence (DNA): TGTGCCAGCATCATAACAGGGGGCAAAACCGGGGAGCTGTTTTTT. This gives the protein CASIITGGKTGELFF.

This clonotype was picked up a small number of times. The chain uses TRBV28 and TRBJ2-7; D tentatively fits TRBD1 or TRBD2 (5 bases each). Germline lookup yields CDR1 MDHEN and CDR2 SYDVKM. V was pared by 2 bases and J by 5 bases, with 16 bases between. The CDR3 contains 15 residues. The CDR3 sequence is CASSLEGQGDHEQYF. CDR3 coding DNA: TGTGCCAGCAGTTTAGAGGGGCAGGGAGATCACGAGCAGTACTTC.

This clonotype has just a few counts. V gene TRBV7-2 combines with J gene TRBJ2-4, with D perhaps matching TRBD2 (5 bases). The CDR3 covers 13 residues. Deletions cut 4 bases from V and 9 bases from J, with 13 bases between. The V gene's germline CDR1 is SGHTA and CDR2 FQGNSA. The CDR3, as DNA: TGTGCCAGCAGCTCGAGGGCGCTGGGCATTCAGTACTTC. Amino acids: CASSSRALGIQYF.

This clonotype was seen a handful of times. The chain is built from TRBV20-1 and TRBJ1-2; a possible D gene is TRBD1 (5 bases). V was shortened by 8 bases and J by 0 bases, with 13 bases between the two germline ends. This CDR3 contains 13 residues. The germline V gene encodes CDR1 DFQATT and CDR2 SNEGSKA (reference sequence). The CDR3 region is CSPGGGANYGYTF. CDR3 DNA: TGCAGTCCCGGGGGGGGAGCTAACTATGGCTACACCTTC.

The chain combines TRBV7-9 with TRBJ2-5; D not certain. Trimming took off 0 bases at V and 4 bases at J, with 6 bases between the two ends. Germline V lookup: CDR1 SEHNR, CDR2 FQNEAQ (reference sequence). CDR3 length: 13 residues. CDR3: CASSLAQPETQYF. DNA for the CDR3: TGTGCCAGCAGCTTAGCGCAGCCAGAGACCCAGTACTTC.

This clonotype came up a few times. This chain uses TRBV20-1 with TRBJ2-3; 7 positions agree with TRBD1. V was clipped by 0 bases and J by 3 bases; unmatched bases: 9. From germline, CDR1 is DFQATT and CDR2 SNEGSKA (reference sequence). CDR3 length: 16 residues. Here the CDR3 reads CSARDARGWGTDTQYF. CDR3 bases: TGCAGTGCTAGAGATGCCAGGGGGTGGGGTACAGATACGCAGTATTTT.

V usage is TRBV7-2 and J usage is TRBJ1-4; D is unclear. V was shortened by 5 bases and J by 2 bases, with 15 bases between the two germline ends. Germline values: CDR1 SGHTA, CDR2 FQGNSA. The CDR3 is made up of 16 amino acids. The DNA for the CDR3 is TGTGCCAGCAGCCCCATACCGGGCAGCACTAATGAAAAACTGTTTTTT. Residues: CASSPIPGSTNEKLFF.

Many counts were recorded for this clonotype. V is TRBV4-2 and J is TRBJ2-5, with TRBD1 matching over 9 bases. The J segment lost 1 base and the V segment lost 4 bases, leaving 7 bases of the junction unmatched. Germline CDR1 reads LGHNA; CDR2 reads YNFKEQ. The CDR3 contains 16 residues. CDR3 nucleotide sequence: TGTGCCAGCAGCCCCGGGACAGGGTTTTCCCAAGAGACCCAGTACTTC. The encoded protein is CASSPGTGFSQETQYF.

This chain links TRBV6-1 with TRBJ2-5; D ambiguous. V was cut by 5 bases and J by 1 base, with 8 bases left in between. This CDR3 region has 13 residues. Germline V gives CDR1 MNHNS, CDR2 SASEGT. CDR3 nucleotides: TGTGCCAGCAGTCGGATGATCCAAGAGACCCAGTACTTC. This encodes CASSRMIQETQYF.

This clonotype occurred a few times. This chain uses TRBV6-1 with TRBJ1-1, with D unresolved. Germline-derived CDR1 and CDR2 are MNHNS and SASEGT. Trimming took 7 bases from V and 1 from J, leaving 10 bases between them. The CDR3 is 13 residues long. The CDR3 nucleotides are TGTGCCAGCATTGGACGGGGGAACACTGAAGCTTTCTTT. The encoded protein is CASIGRGNTEAFF.

This clonotype was counted only a few times. This chain joins TRBV20-1 and TRBJ1-1, with 7 bases that match TRBD1. Germline V gene sequence: CDR1 DFQATT, CDR2 SNEGSKA (reference sequence). The V and J ends lost 6 bases and 4 bases, in that order; junction bases with no gene match: 8. The CDR3 is 13 residues long. CDR3 region: CSAERGLITEAFF. The CDR3 bases are TGCAGTGCGGAGAGGGGGCTAATCACTGAAGCTTTCTTT.